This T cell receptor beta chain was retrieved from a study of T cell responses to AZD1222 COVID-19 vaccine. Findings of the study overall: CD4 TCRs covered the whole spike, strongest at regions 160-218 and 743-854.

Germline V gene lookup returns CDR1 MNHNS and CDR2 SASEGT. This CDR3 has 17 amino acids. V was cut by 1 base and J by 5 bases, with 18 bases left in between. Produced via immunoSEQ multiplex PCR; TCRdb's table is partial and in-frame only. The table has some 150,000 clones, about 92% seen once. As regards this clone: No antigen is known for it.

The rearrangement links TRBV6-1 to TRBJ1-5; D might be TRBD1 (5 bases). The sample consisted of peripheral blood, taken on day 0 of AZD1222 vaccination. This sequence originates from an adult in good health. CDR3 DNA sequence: TGTGCCAGCAGTGAAGGTCGGGGGAGGCTTCAGGATCAGCCCCAGCATTTT. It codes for CASSEGRGRLQDQPQHF.